Sequencing of this T cell receptor (beta chain) was carried out in a study of brain T cells in children with intractable seizures. Findings and caveats of the study: Patients' HCMV serostatus was unknown; virus specificity rests on CDR3 similarity alone. Pre-surgery blood may have been undersampled, hiding some clones.

Concerning this clone itself: What it recognizes is unknown.

The data were produced by immunoSEQ multiplex PCR, yet TCRdb's version contains in-frame clones alone and is incomplete. The sample lists tens of thousands of clones; around nine tenths were seen once. CDR3 length: 13 amino acids. Looked up from germline, CDR1 is SNHLY and CDR2 is FYNNEI. The V and J ends lost 5 bases and 9 bases respectively, with 14 bases between them. Surgery cases with the highest brain T cell transcript signatures were chosen for sequencing. Patients received at least one anti-epileptic drug before surgery. The receptor was isolated from a girl aged 2 to 10 with Rasmussen encephalitis and intractable seizures. The specimen comprised peripheral blood, sampled at surgery. The V and J genes are TRBV2 and TRBJ1-5, with D perhaps TRBD1 (6 bases). CDR3 region: CASSRDTGLPQHF. The CDR3 DNA reads as TGTGCCAGCAGTCGGGACACCGGGTTGCCCCAGCATTTT.